Included here is one TCR beta chain sequence, with context. Those enrolled in Seattle joined during active infection and were followed longitudinally afterward. This specimen belongs to a study of blood T cell repertoires in COVID-19. Study in general: Sites in the United States, Italy and Spain provided acute and convalescent COVID-19 samples. T cells, B-cell-depleted T cells, or PBMCs supplied cDNA or gDNA.

Per the authors' pipeline: Researchers report that nucleated cell counts were estimated from reference gene primer amplification. Profiling relied on immunoSEQ multiplex PCR, and the TCRdb table lists in-frame clones only, not all of them. The DNA gave D and trimming, while V, J and clone size come from that table. Altogether fewer than 450,000 clones are present, 80% to 90% being singletons, with the ten largest covering over 6%. The clonotype was recovered from a woman between 45 and 60 years old with COVID-19, enrolled during active disease. The material sequenced was peripheral blood.

The CDR3 coding sequence is TGTGCCAGCTCACCACGGGCGACGGACACCGGGGAGCTGTTTTTT. Protein sequence: CASSPRATDTGELFF. The V and J genes are TRBV18 and TRBJ2-2; D call uncertain. The CDR3 extends over 15 amino acids. Looked up from germline, CDR1 is KGHSH and CDR2 is LQKENI. Trimming took 1 base from V and 3 from J, leaving 9 bases between them.